This TCR beta chain stems from a study of T-cell reconstitution after alpha-beta-depleted transplantation in children. Unique molecular identifiers were incorporated into the prepared TCRbeta library. TCRdb used MiXCR to reprocess the PCR reads, holding one entry per CDR3 protein. The data hold some 530,000 distinct CDR3 sequences, with around 12% observed a single time. Germline CDR1 and CDR2: SGHVS and FQNEAQ. The CDR3 has 18 residues. V trimming: 0 bases; J trimming: 10 bases; junction bases outside the gene matches: 17. The source of this sequence is a human donor who donated a stem cell graft to a child with combined immunodeficiency. The input for sequencing was PBMCs from the stem cell graft donor, taken from the stem cell graft. The V gene is TRBV7-8, the J gene TRBJ1-5; 8 bases are shared with TRBD1. The CDR3 spells CASSLAFVPGTGSRPQHF. The CDR3 DNA is TGTGCCAGCAGCTTAGCATTCGTGCCAGGGACAGGTTCACGACCCCAGCATTTT.